Below are 7 T cell receptor beta chains sequenced from a single sample in a study of blood T cell repertoires in COVID-19. Assay: immunoSEQ multiplex PCR; the TCRdb copy retains only in-frame clones and omits some. The table lists about 210,000 clones, about 83% of them singletons. Sequenced sample: peripheral blood. The origin of the receptors is a woman between 40 and 55 years old with active or convalescent COVID-19.

This chain connects TRBV30 to TRBJ1-4, with D unresolved. The CDR3 consists of 14 residues. Germline CDR1 is GTSNPN and CDR2 is SVGIG (reference sequence). The V end was cut by 3 bases, the J end by 8 bases, with 16 bases between. CDR3 protein: CAWSTGAAGEKLFF. CDR3 nucleotide sequence: TGTGCCTGGAGCACGGGAGCCGCCGGGGAAAAACTGTTTTTT. The full variable domain, rest sourced from reference TRBV30 and TRBJ1-4, is SQTIHQWPATLVQPVGSPLSLECTVEGTSNPNLYWYRQAAGRGLQLLFYSVGIGQISSEVPQNLSASRPQDRQFILSSKKLLLSDSGFYLCAWSTGAAGEKLFFGSGTQLSVL.

V and J are TRBV19 and TRBJ2-7, with D uncertain. The CDR3 consists of 11 residues. The germline V and J ends were trimmed by 5 bases and 4 bases, with 6 bases remaining between them. In germline, CDR1 is LNHDA, CDR2 SQIVND (reference sequence). The CDR3 sequence is CASSSVYEQYF. The CDR3 nucleotides read TGTGCCAGTAGTTCCGTTTACGAGCAGTACTTC.

The V and J genes are TRBV19 and TRBJ2-3, with D perhaps TRBD2 (7 bases). Germline V gene lookup returns CDR1 LNHDA and CDR2 SQIVND (reference sequence). The CDR3 is 16 amino acids. Between the trimmed V and J ends, which lost 4 bases and 1 base, there was a span of 15 bases. The CDR3, as DNA: TGTGCCAGTAGTACCCGAGGGGGGGGTGGCACAGATACGCAGTATTTT. As protein: CASSTRGGGGTDTQYF.

J is TRBJ2-1 and V is TRBV15, with 13 nucleotides matching TRBD2. V was pared by 1 base and J by 5 bases, with 8 bases of the junction left unmatched. Germline lookup yields CDR1 LNHNV and CDR2 YYDKDF (reference sequence). This CDR3 is built from 18 residues. This CDR3 is CATSRGLLGLAGDNEQFF. The CDR3 DNA follows: TGTGCCACCAGCAGAGGTCTCCTTGGACTAGCGGGGGACAATGAGCAGTTCTTC.

This clone was recorded many times. The chain combines TRBV27 with TRBJ1-6; D is perhaps TRBD1 (6 bases). Germline V lookup: CDR1 MNHEY, CDR2 SMNVEV (reference sequence). The CDR3 consists of 13 residues. Between the trimmed V and J ends, which lost 6 bases and 10 bases, there was a span of 13 bases. This CDR3 reads CASSRDRRSPLHF. In DNA form, the CDR3 reads TGTGCCAGCAGCCGAGACAGGCGCTCACCCCTCCACTTT.

The genes are TRBV11-3 and TRBJ2-7; 7 bases line up with TRBD1. V was pared by 1 base and J by 0 bases, with 3 bases of the junction left unmatched. The CDR3 is 15 amino acids. The germline V gene has CDR1 SGHNT and CDR2 YENEEA. The CDR3 DNA reads TGTGCCAGCAGCTTAGGACAGGGCAACTCCTACGAGCAGTACTTC. It codes for CASSLGQGNSYEQYF.

The chain uses TRBV5-1 and TRBJ1-1, with no clear D. Trimming shortened V by 0 bases and J by 1 base, and 10 bases separated the two germline ends. The CDR3 length is 15 residues. CDR1 SGHRS and CDR2 YFSETQ come from the germline V gene. The DNA of the CDR3 is TGCGCCAGCAGCTTGGGAGATTTTTCGAACACTGAAGCTTTCTTT. This sequence encodes CASSLGDFSNTEAFF.